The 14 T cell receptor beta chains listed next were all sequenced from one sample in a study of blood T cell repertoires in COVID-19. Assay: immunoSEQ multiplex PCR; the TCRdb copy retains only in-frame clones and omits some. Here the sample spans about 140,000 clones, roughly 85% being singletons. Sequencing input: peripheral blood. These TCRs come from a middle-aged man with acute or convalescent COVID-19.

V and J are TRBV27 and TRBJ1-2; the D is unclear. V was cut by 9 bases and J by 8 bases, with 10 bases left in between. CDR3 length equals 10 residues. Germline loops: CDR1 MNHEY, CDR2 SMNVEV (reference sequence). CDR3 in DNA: TGTGCCAGTCATTACTGGGGCTACACCTTC. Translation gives CASHYWGYTF.

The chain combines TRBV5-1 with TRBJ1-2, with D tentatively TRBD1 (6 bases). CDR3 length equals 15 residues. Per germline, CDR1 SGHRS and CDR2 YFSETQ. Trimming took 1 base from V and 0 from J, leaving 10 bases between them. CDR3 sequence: CASSLLQGPNYGYTF. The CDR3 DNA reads TGCGCCAGCAGCTTGTTACAGGGACCTAACTATGGCTACACCTTC.

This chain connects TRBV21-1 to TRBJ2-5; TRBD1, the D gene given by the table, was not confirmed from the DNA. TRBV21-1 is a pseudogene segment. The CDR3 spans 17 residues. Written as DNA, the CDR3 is TGTGCCAGCAGCAGTCAGGTGAACAGGAGACGGAAGGAGACCCAGTACTTC. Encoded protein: CASSSQVNRRRKETQYF.

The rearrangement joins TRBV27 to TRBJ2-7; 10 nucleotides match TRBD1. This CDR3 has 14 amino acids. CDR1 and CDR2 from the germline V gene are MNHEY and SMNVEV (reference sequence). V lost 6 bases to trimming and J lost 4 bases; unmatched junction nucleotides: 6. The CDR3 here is CASSPDRGLYEQYF. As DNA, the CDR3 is TGTGCCAGCAGCCCAGACAGGGGGCTGTACGAGCAGTACTTC.

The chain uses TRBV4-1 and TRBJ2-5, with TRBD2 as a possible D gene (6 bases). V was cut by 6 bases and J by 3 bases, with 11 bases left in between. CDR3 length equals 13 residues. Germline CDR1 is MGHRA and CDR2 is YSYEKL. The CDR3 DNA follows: TGCGCCAGCAGTCCCGGGGGTGAAGAGACCCAGTACTTC. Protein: CASSPGGEETQYF.

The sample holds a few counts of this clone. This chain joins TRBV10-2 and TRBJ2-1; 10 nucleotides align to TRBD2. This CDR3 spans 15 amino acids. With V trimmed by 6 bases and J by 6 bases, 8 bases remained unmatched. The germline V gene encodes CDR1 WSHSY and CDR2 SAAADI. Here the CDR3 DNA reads TGCGCCAGCAGAGCGGGAGGGCGGGGGGCCAATGAGCAGTTCTTC. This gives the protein CASRAGGRGANEQFF.

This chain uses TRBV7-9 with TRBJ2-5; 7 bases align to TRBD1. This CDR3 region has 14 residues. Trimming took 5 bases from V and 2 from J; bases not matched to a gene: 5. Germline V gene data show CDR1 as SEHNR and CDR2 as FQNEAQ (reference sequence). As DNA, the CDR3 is TGTGCCAGCAGCCCATGGACAGGTCAAGAGACCCAGTACTTC. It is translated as CASSPWTGQETQYF.

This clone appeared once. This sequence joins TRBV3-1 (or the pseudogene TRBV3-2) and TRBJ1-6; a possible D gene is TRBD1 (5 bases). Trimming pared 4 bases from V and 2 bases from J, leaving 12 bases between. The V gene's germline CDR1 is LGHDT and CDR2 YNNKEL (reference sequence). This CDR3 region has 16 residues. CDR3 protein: CASSRRGGTYNSPLHF. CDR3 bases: TGTGCCAGCAGCCGGCGTGGGGGGACCTATAATTCACCCCTCCACTTT.

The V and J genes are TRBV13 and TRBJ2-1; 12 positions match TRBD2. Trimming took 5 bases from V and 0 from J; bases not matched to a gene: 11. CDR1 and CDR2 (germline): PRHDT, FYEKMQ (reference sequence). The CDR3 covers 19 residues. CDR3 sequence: CASSLPGTSGLSSYNEQFF. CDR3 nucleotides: TGTGCCAGCAGCCTCCCCGGGACTAGCGGGTTGAGCTCCTACAATGAGCAGTTCTTC.

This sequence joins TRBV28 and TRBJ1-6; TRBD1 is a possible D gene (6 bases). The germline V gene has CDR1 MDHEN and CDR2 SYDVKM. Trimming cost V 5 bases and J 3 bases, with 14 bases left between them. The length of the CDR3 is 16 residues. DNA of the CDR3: TGTGCCAGCAGTCCGAATTCAGGGGACTATAATTCACCCCTCCACTTT. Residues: CASSPNSGDYNSPLHF.

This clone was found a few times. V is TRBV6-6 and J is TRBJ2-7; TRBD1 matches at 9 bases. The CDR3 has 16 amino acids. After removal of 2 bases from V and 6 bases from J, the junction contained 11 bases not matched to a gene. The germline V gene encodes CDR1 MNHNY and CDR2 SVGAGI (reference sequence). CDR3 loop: CASSYVKGQGTSEQYF. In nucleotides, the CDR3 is TGTGCCAGCAGTTACGTTAAGGGACAGGGAACCTCCGAGCAGTACTTC.

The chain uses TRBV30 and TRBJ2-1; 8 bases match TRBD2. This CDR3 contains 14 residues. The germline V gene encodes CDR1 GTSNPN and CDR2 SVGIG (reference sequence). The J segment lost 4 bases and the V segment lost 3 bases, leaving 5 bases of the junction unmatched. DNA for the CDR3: TGTGCCTGGAGAGGCGGGGGGCCTTACAATGAGCAGTTCTTC. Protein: CAWRGGGPYNEQFF.

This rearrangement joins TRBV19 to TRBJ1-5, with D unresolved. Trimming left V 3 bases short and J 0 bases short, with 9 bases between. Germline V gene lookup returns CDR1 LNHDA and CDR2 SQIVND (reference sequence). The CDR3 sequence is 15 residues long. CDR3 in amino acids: CASSIMGSSNQPQHF. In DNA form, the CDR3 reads TGTGCCAGTAGTATTATGGGGAGTAGCAATCAGCCCCAGCATTTT.

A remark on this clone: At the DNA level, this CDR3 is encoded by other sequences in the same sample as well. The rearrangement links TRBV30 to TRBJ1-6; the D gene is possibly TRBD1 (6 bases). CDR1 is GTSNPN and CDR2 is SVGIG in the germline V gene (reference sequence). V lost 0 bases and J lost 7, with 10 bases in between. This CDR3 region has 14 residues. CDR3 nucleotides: TGTGCCTGGAGTGTCTCAGGGGTCAATTCACCCCTCCACTTT. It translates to CAWSVSGVNSPLHF.